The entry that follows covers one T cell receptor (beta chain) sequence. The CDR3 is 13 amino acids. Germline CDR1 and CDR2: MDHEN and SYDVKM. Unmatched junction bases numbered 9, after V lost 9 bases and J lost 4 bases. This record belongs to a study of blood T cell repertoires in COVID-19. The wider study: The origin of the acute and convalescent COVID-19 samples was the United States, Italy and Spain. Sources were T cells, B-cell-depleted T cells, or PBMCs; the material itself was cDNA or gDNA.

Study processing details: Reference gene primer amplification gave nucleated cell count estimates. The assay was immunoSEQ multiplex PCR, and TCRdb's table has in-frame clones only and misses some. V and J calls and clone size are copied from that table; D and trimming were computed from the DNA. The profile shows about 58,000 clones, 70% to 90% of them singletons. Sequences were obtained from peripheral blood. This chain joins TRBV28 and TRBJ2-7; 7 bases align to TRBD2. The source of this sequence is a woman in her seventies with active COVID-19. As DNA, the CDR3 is TGTGCCAGTGGGGCTTCCGGGGGGTACGAGCAGTACTTC. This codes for CASGASGGYEQYF.